What follows are 21 T cell receptor beta chains derived from one specimen sequenced in a study of T cell repertoires in cytomegalovirus infection. Their recognized antigens are unknown. In TCRdb, the reads were re-called with MiXCR into one record per CDR3 protein. The table lists hundreds of thousands of distinct CDR3 sequences, around 30% of them singletons. The specimen comprised cultured CD8+ T cells from PBMCs, sampled from culture after CMV antigen stimulation. Receptor source: a human donor in good health (CMV status not recorded). Some clones in this sample may be carry-over from other donors' samples.

CDR3 sequence (DNA): TGTGCCAGTACCCCTCGGGGTGACTATGGCTACACCTTC. Its protein is CASTPRGDYGYTF. The gene calls are TRBV19 and TRBJ1-2; unclear D gene. Germline CDR1 LNHDA, CDR2 SQIVND (reference sequence). Trimming stripped 7 bases from V and 3 bases from J, with 12 bases between. CDR3 length: 13 residues.

This clonotype appeared a few times. The gene calls are TRBV6-2 or TRBV6-3 and TRBJ2-1; D remains unclear. Trimming left V 4 bases short and J 0 bases short, with 10 bases between. Germline loops: CDR1 MNHEY, CDR2 SVGEGT. The CDR3 consists of 15 residues. CDR3 nucleotide sequence: TGTGCCAGCAGTTCGGTACCCACCTCCTACAATGAGCAGTTCTTC. Translating it yields CASSSVPTSYNEQFF.

The chain uses TRBV6-5 and TRBJ2-5, with 7 bases lining up with TRBD2. The CDR3 length is 12 residues. Per germline, CDR1 MNHEY and CDR2 SVGAGI. Trimming took 8 bases from V and 6 from J; bases not matched to a gene: 6. CDR3 loop: CASGLAGKTQYF. The CDR3 DNA reads TGTGCCAGCGGTTTAGCGGGCAAGACCCAGTACTTC.

In its sample, this clonotype was seen a few times. The chain combines TRBV6-1 with TRBJ1-1, with D hard to call. Per the germline V gene, CDR1 is MNHNS and CDR2 is SASEGT. There are 13 residues in the CDR3. V lost 3 bases and J 5 bases, leaving 10 bases between the germline ends. The CDR3, as DNA: TGTGCCAGCAGTGATTGGGTGAGAACTGAAGCTTTCTTT. Translation: CASSDWVRTEAFF.

The chain couples TRBV4-2 to TRBJ1-5; the match to TRBD1 covers 11 bases. Germline loops: CDR1 LGHNA, CDR2 YNFKEQ. This CDR3 contains 16 residues. Germline trimming cut 2 bases from V and 4 bases from J; bases unmatched to any gene: 4. CDR3 DNA sequence: TGTGCCAGCAGCCAACGGACAGGGGGCTTGAATCAGCCCCAGCATTTT. Protein: CASSQRTGGLNQPQHF.

This clonotype was seen a few times. The chain is built from TRBV28 and TRBJ1-5; tentatively, D is TRBD1 (5 bases). Germline CDR1 and CDR2: MDHEN and SYDVKM. V was pared by 10 bases and J by 6 bases, with 22 bases between. The CDR3 covers 15 residues. The CDR3 region has the DNA TGTGCCACAAGGGACGTCGACGATGGGAGTCAGCCCCAGCATTTT. It specifies CATRDVDDGSQPQHF.

This clonotype has a single count. The chain employs TRBV7-8 and TRBJ2-2; tentative D call: TRBD2 (6 bases). The length of the CDR3 is 14 residues. The V gene lost 11 bases and the J gene lost 5 bases, with 18 bases spanning the gap. Per germline, CDR1 SGHVS and CDR2 FQNEAQ. The CDR3 nucleotides are TGTGCCGGCCGGGGGTGGGGTAAAACCGGGGAGCTGTTTTTT. Amino acids: CAGRGWGKTGELFF.

This clonotype was counted once. A single base separates this from a much larger clone, so it may be a read error. J is TRBJ2-7 and V is TRBV7-6; 14 bases align to TRBD2. The CDR3 sequence is 16 residues long. Germline V gives CDR1 SGHVS, CDR2 FNYEAQ. The CDR3, as DNA: TGTGTCAGCAGCCCGAGGACTAGCGGGGGGTCCTACGAGCAGTACTTC. Its translation: CVSSPRTSGGSYEQYF.

V and J are TRBV19 and TRBJ2-2, with D possibly being TRBD1 or TRBD2 (5 bases each). Between the trimmed V and J ends, which lost 4 bases and 0 bases, there was a span of 15 bases. The germline V gene encodes CDR1 LNHDA and CDR2 SQIVND (reference sequence). This CDR3 spans 17 amino acids. CDR3 region: CASSKWGDSANTGELFF. The CDR3 DNA reads TGTGCCAGTAGTAAATGGGGAGACAGCGCGAACACCGGGGAGCTGTTTTTT.

The chain joins TRBV6-5 to TRBJ2-5, with 7 bases that match TRBD2. Looked up from germline, CDR1 is MNHEY and CDR2 is SVGAGI. V lost 2 bases to trimming and J lost 7 bases; unmatched junction nucleotides: 10. This CDR3 has 15 residues. Written as DNA, the CDR3 is TGTGCCAGCAGTTACACCCCCGCGGGAGAAGGGACCCAGTACTTC. This sequence encodes CASSYTPAGEGTQYF.

This chain joins TRBV6-4 and TRBJ2-3, with 7 bases aligning to TRBD2. This CDR3 is 16 amino acids long. The J segment lost 0 bases and the V segment lost 2 bases, leaving 5 bases of the junction unmatched. Germline values: CDR1 MRHNA, CDR2 SNTAGT. The CDR3 sequence: CASSDAGVTSTDTQYF. For the CDR3, the DNA is TGTGCCAGCAGTGACGCGGGGGTCACTAGCACAGATACGCAGTATTTT.

In its sample, this clonotype was seen a few times. V usage is TRBV20-1 and J usage is TRBJ2-1; D is unresolved. Deletions cut 5 bases from V and 4 bases from J, with 9 bases between. The CDR3 covers 12 residues. The germline V gene encodes CDR1 DFQATT and CDR2 SNEGSKA (reference sequence). The CDR3, as DNA: TGCAGTGCTGATGGCAAATACAATGAGCAGTTCTTC. It codes for CSADGKYNEQFF.

The V call is TRBV6-4, the J call TRBJ2-2; a weak D match, TRBD1 (5 bases). V lost 3 bases and J lost 6, with 11 bases in between. Germline loops: CDR1 MRHNA, CDR2 SNTAGT. This CDR3 region has 14 residues. Here the CDR3 reads CASSESGYPGELFF. The CDR3 DNA reads TGTGCCAGCAGTGAATCAGGGTACCCCGGGGAGCTGTTTTTT.

Here the CDR3 reads CASSFEAGPSPGRTDTQYF. DNA of the CDR3: TGTGCCAGCAGCTTTGAAGCGGGGCCTTCCCCGGGGCGCACAGATACGCAGTATTTT. V is TRBV5-4 and J is TRBJ2-3; 7 bases are shared with TRBD2. Germline CDR1 SGHNT, CDR2 YYREEE (reference sequence). The CDR3 runs to 19 residues. Germline trimming cut 2 bases from V and 1 base from J; bases unmatched to any gene: 16.

The rearrangement joins TRBV6-5 to TRBJ2-3, with D perhaps matching TRBD2 (6 bases). Trimming took 7 bases from V and 5 from J, leaving 10 bases between them. This CDR3 contains 12 residues. Germline-derived CDR1 and CDR2 are MNHEY and SVGAGI. CDR3 DNA: TGTGCCAGCACCAACGGGGGAGATACGCAGTATTTT. Amino acids: CASTNGGDTQYF.

This clonotype was observed many times. V and J are TRBV19 and TRBJ2-1, with D tentatively TRBD2 (6 bases). In germline, CDR1 is LNHDA, CDR2 SQIVND (reference sequence). Trimming shortened V by 3 bases and J by 1 base, and 10 bases separated the two germline ends. The CDR3 is 15 amino acids. The CDR3 DNA reads as TGTGCCAGTAGTATTGGGACTCCTTCCTACAATGAGCAGTTCTTC. Amino acid sequence: CASSIGTPSYNEQFF.

The rearrangement joins TRBV7-6 to TRBJ2-7, with 11 bases fitting TRBD1. CDR1 and CDR2 (germline): SGHVS, FNYEAQ. V lost 1 base and J lost 5; bases outside the gene matches: 7. This CDR3 is 16 amino acids long. CDR3 residues: CASSLVGDRGVDEQYF. CDR3 DNA sequence: TGTGCCAGCAGCTTAGTAGGGGACAGGGGGGTCGACGAGCAGTACTTC.

This clonotype occurred once. J is TRBJ2-1 and V is TRBV5-4; TRBD2 aligns across 10 bases. The CDR3 sequence is 15 residues long. Unmatched junction bases numbered 4, after V lost 2 bases and J lost 5 bases. The germline V gene encodes CDR1 SGHNT and CDR2 YYREEE (reference sequence). This CDR3 reads CASSFLAGADNEQFF. The CDR3, as DNA: TGTGCCAGCAGCTTTCTAGCGGGGGCCGACAATGAGCAGTTCTTC.

The gene calls are TRBV9 and TRBJ2-1; D not certain. Trimming took 4 bases from V and 5 from J, leaving 13 bases between them. The CDR3 has 14 residues. Germline CDR1 is SGDLS and CDR2 is YYNGEE. The CDR3 loop reads CASSPQDQNNEQFF. The CDR3 coding sequence is TGTGCCAGCAGCCCCCAGGACCAGAACAATGAGCAGTTCTTC.

This clonotype was detected only a few times. The gene calls are TRBV6-4 and TRBJ1-1; a possible D gene is TRBD1 (6 bases). The length of the CDR3 is 14 residues. The germline gives CDR1 MRHNA, CDR2 SNTAGT. Trimming left V 6 bases short and J 5 bases short, with 16 bases between. In DNA form, the CDR3 reads TGTGCCAGCAGCCCCTTGGGGGGGCTTACTGAAGCTTTCTTT. Its protein is CASSPLGGLTEAFF.

The rearrangement links TRBV25-1 to TRBJ1-2; D uncertain. V lost 4 bases and J lost 4, with 10 bases in between. The CDR3 contains 13 residues. Germline V lookup: CDR1 MGHDK, CDR2 SYGVNS. DNA for the CDR3: TGTGCCAGCAGTGTAGAAGCGTTCTATGGCTACACCTTC. It is translated as CASSVEAFYGYTF.